This entry lists 17 T cell receptor beta chains sequenced from one sample in a study of blood T cell repertoires in COVID-19. TCRdb's table, derived via immunoSEQ multiplex PCR, lists solely in-frame clones and lacks some. The repertoire holds 190,000 or so clones, with 80% to 90% as singletons. The sequenced material came from PBMCs or T cells enriched from blood (not recorded which). All receptors come from a man younger than 35 with acute COVID-19.

V is TRBV20-1 and J is TRBJ1-2; D gene ambiguous. Deletions cut 6 bases from V and 6 bases from J, with 11 bases between. The CDR3 runs 11 residues. Germline CDR1 is DFQATT and CDR2 is SNEGSKA (reference sequence). CDR3 coding DNA: TGCAGTGCCCCCAGGACTGATGGCTACACCTTC. Translating gives CSAPRTDGYTF.

This clone was seen more than once but under ten times. The genes are TRBV6-1 and TRBJ1-4; perhaps TRBD1 as D (5 bases). V shed 3 bases and J shed 8 bases, with 19 bases lying between them. The CDR3 is 16 amino acids. Germline values: CDR1 MNHNS, CDR2 SASEGT. The CDR3 coding sequence is TGTGCCAGCAGTGATCAATGGGGGGTGGGAAAGGAAAAACTGTTTTTT. This gives the protein CASSDQWGVGKEKLFF.

This clone is a singleton in its sample. This chain links TRBV18 with TRBJ1-1; TRBD1 matches at 11 bases. Germline CDR1 is KGHSH and CDR2 is LQKENI. The CDR3 has 14 residues. Trimming cost V 6 bases and J 5 bases; bases outside gene matches: 5. Here the CDR3 reads CASSLGQGATEAFF. The CDR3 DNA reads as TGTGCCAGCTCCCTTGGACAGGGGGCTACTGAAGCTTTCTTT.

This chain uses TRBV7-8 with TRBJ2-7, with D possibly being TRBD2 (5 bases). CDR3 length equals 15 residues. Germline V CDR1 and CDR2: SGHVS, FQNEAQ. Trimming shortened V by 2 bases and J by 2 bases, and 13 bases separated the two germline ends. In nucleotides, the CDR3 is TGTGCCAGCAGCTTATTGTCGGTACTAGCCTACGAGCAGTACTTC. This codes for CASSLLSVLAYEQYF.

The rearrangement uses TRBV19 and TRBJ2-1; weak D call: TRBD2 (5 bases). The germline gives CDR1 LNHDA, CDR2 SQIVND (reference sequence). V shed 2 bases and J shed 10 bases, with 6 bases lying between them. This CDR3 has 11 amino acids. The CDR3 sequence is CASSIRLEQFF. CDR3 sequence (DNA): TGTGCCAGTAGTATACGACTAGAGCAGTTCTTC.

The rearrangement uses TRBV7-3 and TRBJ2-1; no firm D call. Germline CDR1 is SGHTA and CDR2 is FQGTGA. V lost 0 bases and J 4 bases, leaving 4 bases between the germline ends. The CDR3 is made up of 13 amino acids. The CDR3 sequence: CASSLTLYNEQFF. The CDR3 DNA reads TGTGCCAGCAGCTTAACGTTATACAATGAGCAGTTCTTC.

The chain combines TRBV28 with TRBJ1-6; no clear D gene. Trimming pared 2 bases from V and 0 bases from J, leaving 14 bases between. Looked up from germline, CDR1 is MDHEN and CDR2 is SYDVKM. The CDR3 is made up of 18 amino acids. CDR3 DNA sequence: TGTGCCAGCAGTTTAACCGTATCCCCGAGCTCCTATAATTCACCCCTCCACTTT. Its protein product is CASSLTVSPSSYNSPLHF.

The V and J genes are TRBV28 and TRBJ1-4; D is possibly TRBD1 (5 bases). Germline-derived CDR1 and CDR2 are MDHEN and SYDVKM. The CDR3 runs to 15 residues. V was shortened by 5 bases and J by 8 bases, with 18 bases between the two germline ends. The CDR3 nucleotides read TGTGCCAGCAGTGGGGGGGTCTTGTCTGAGGAAAAACTGTTTTTT. Its translation: CASSGGVLSEEKLFF.

This chain joins TRBV3-1 (or the pseudogene TRBV3-2) and TRBJ2-3; D is ambiguous. Germline V lookup: CDR1 LGHDT, CDR2 YNNKEL (reference sequence). The CDR3 is made up of 14 amino acids. V was trimmed by 0 bases and J by 6 bases, leaving 10 bases between them. CDR3 region: CASSQDQKEDTQYF. CDR3 nucleotide sequence: TGTGCCAGCAGCCAAGATCAGAAGGAGGATACGCAGTATTTT.

The chain uses TRBV28 and TRBJ2-7; D perhaps matches TRBD1 (6 bases). The CDR3 length is 15 residues. Trimming took 3 bases from V and 4 from J, leaving 16 bases between them. CDR1 MDHEN and CDR2 SYDVKM come from the germline V gene. Here the CDR3 DNA reads TGTGCCAGCAGTTTTAGGGGGACCCGTAAATACGAGCAGTACTTC. It encodes CASSFRGTRKYEQYF.

The chain has TRBV27 and TRBJ2-1; TRBD2 aligns across 7 bases. The junction had 7 bases not matched to a gene; V was cut back by 2 bases and J by 0 bases. From germline, CDR1 is MNHEY and CDR2 SMNVEV (reference sequence). The CDR3 runs 17 residues. The DNA for the CDR3 is TGTGCCAGCAGTTTAGGGCCTAGCGGAAGCTCCTACAATGAGCAGTTCTTC. Translated: CASSLGPSGSSYNEQFF.

V and J are TRBV5-5 and TRBJ2-1, with a weak D call TRBD1 (7 bases). The CDR3 spans 15 residues. Trimming cost V 4 bases and J 2 bases, with 13 bases left between them. CDR1 is SGHKS, CDR2 YYEKEE, per germline (reference sequence). The CDR3, as DNA: TGTGCCAGCAGCCGGCGGGACAGTCCCTACAATGAGCAGTTCTTC. Translation: CASSRRDSPYNEQFF.

The genes are TRBV4-3 and TRBJ2-1; 14 positions match TRBD2. V shed 3 bases and J 6 bases; nucleotides not matched to a gene: 10. Germline V lookup: CDR1 LGHNA, CDR2 YSLEER. This CDR3 has 18 amino acids. The CDR3 protein is CASSQGIRTSGRLNEQFF. CDR3 nucleotides: TGCGCCAGCAGCCAGGGGATTCGGACTAGCGGGAGGCTCAATGAGCAGTTCTTC.

This chain connects TRBV5-5 to TRBJ1-2; 10 nucleotides agree with TRBD1. The V gene's germline CDR1 is SGHKS and CDR2 YYEKEE (reference sequence). The CDR3 is 14 amino acids. The V and J ends lost 3 bases and 8 bases, in that order; junction bases with no gene match: 7. The CDR3: CASSSGTGAGGYTF. CDR3 nucleotides: TGTGCCAGCAGCTCCGGGACAGGGGCAGGAGGCTACACCTTC.

This sequence joins TRBV6-1 and TRBJ1-1; TRBD1 is a possible D gene (6 bases). The CDR3 contains 14 residues. CDR1 is MNHNS, CDR2 SASEGT, per germline. Trimming cost V 2 bases and J 1 base, with 8 bases left between them. CDR3 amino acids: CASSEQGGNTEAFF. The CDR3 DNA follows: TGTGCCAGCAGTGAACAAGGGGGGAACACTGAAGCTTTCTTT.

This clone was detected only once. The chain carries TRBV6-6 and TRBJ2-1; the match to TRBD2 covers 12 bases. Germline-derived CDR1 and CDR2 are MNHNY and SVGAGI (reference sequence). The CDR3 has 14 residues. V lost 5 bases and J lost 7; bases outside the gene matches: 3. CDR3: CASSLAGGGNEQFF. CDR3 nucleotides: TGTGCCAGCAGTCTAGCGGGAGGGGGGAATGAGCAGTTCTTC.

The chain uses TRBV30 and TRBJ2-2; 9 nucleotides agree with TRBD2. This CDR3 has 15 residues. The germline V gene has CDR1 GTSNPN and CDR2 SVGIG (reference sequence). Trimming cost V 5 bases and J 0 bases; bases outside gene matches: 4. The CDR3 spells CAWGLAPANTGELFF. The CDR3 bases are TGTGCCTGGGGACTAGCGCCCGCGAACACCGGGGAGCTGTTTTTT.